Shown below are 21 T cell receptor beta chains from a single sample sequenced in a study of cytomegalovirus exposure and HLA in healthy donors. Use of 60 Vbeta and 13 Jbeta primers characterized the PCR. Clones were read by immunoSEQ multiplex PCR, and TCRdb kept only the in-frame ones, dropping some. The sample includes 95,000 to 130,000 clones, over 8% of them seen just once. Material for sequencing was PBMCs. The source of these receptors is a man under 40 in good health and CMV-seronegative.

The chain is built from TRBV2 and TRBJ2-7; D unresolved. Germline CDR1 SNHLY, CDR2 FYNNEI. V lost 7 bases and J 6 bases, leaving 10 bases between the germline ends. The CDR3 is made up of 11 amino acids. The CDR3 sequence is CASNYKSEQYF. As DNA, the CDR3 is TGTGCCAGCAACTACAAGAGCGAGCAGTACTTC.

This clone turned up a few times. The chain has TRBV7-9 and TRBJ2-1, with TRBD2 matching over 10 bases. The V gene end was trimmed by 4 bases and the J gene end by 8 bases; junction bases not matched to a gene: 8. The CDR3 totals 15 residues. CDR1 is SEHNR, CDR2 FQNEAQ, per germline (reference sequence). The CDR3 DNA reads as TGTGCCAGCAGCTCTTGGACTAGCGGTGACGATGAGCAGTTCTTC. Encoded protein: CASSSWTSGDDEQFF.

The chain uses TRBV5-1 and TRBJ2-5; TRBD1 matches at 7 bases. This CDR3 has 14 residues. The germline gives CDR1 SGHRS, CDR2 YFSETQ. J lost 1 base, V lost 4 bases, and 4 bases had no gene match. In DNA form, the CDR3 reads TGCGCCAGCAGCCCAGGGACAGTCCAAGAGACCCAGTACTTC. It codes for CASSPGTVQETQYF. The whole variable domain, filled in from reference TRBV5-1 and TRBJ2-5, reads KAGVTQTPRYLIKTRGQQVTLSCSPISGHRSVSWYQQTPGQGLQFLFEYFSETQRNKGNFPGRFSGRQFSNSRSEMNVSTLELGDSALYLCASSPGTVQETQYFGPGTRLLVL.

There are a few counts of this clone. The chain carries TRBV5-1 and TRBJ2-1; TRBD2 agrees at 14 bases. Per germline, CDR1 SGHRS and CDR2 YFSETQ. This CDR3 contains 18 residues. The V gene end was trimmed by 4 bases and the J gene end by 5 bases; junction bases not matched to a gene: 11. For the CDR3, the DNA is TGCGCCAGCAGCCTCGGCGGACTAGCGGGAGGTAGGAACAATGAGCAGTTCTTC. This gives the protein CASSLGGLAGGRNNEQFF.

V usage is TRBV9 and J usage is TRBJ2-5; D is possibly TRBD1 (6 bases). Deletions cut 4 bases from V and 3 bases from J, with 13 bases between. Germline loops: CDR1 SGDLS, CDR2 YYNGEE. This CDR3 is 14 amino acids long. Here the CDR3 reads CASSQTGIKETQYF. In nucleotides, the CDR3 is TGTGCCAGCAGCCAAACAGGGATCAAAGAGACCCAGTACTTC.

The chain uses TRBV5-8 and TRBJ1-2; 9 positions match TRBD1. The CDR3 sequence is 16 residues long. V shed 2 bases, J shed 4 bases, and the junction held 9 bases outside the gene matches. The germline V gene encodes CDR1 SGHTS and CDR2 YDEGEE. The CDR3 here is CASSFITGGAGYGYTF. The DNA for the CDR3 is TGTGCCAGCAGCTTTATAACAGGGGGCGCGGGCTATGGCTACACCTTC.

The gene calls are TRBV5-1 and TRBJ2-3, with 10 nucleotides matching TRBD1. This CDR3 has 16 amino acids. The ends lost 5 bases at V and 1 base at J; junction bases unmatched: 7. CDR1 is SGHRS, CDR2 YFSETQ, per germline. The CDR3 loop reads CASSSTGGFGTDTQYF. The CDR3 bases are TGCGCCAGCAGTTCGACAGGGGGCTTCGGCACAGATACGCAGTATTTT. The complete variable domain, with remaining parts taken from reference TRBV5-1 and TRBJ2-3, reads KAGVTQTPRYLIKTRGQQVTLSCSPISGHRSVSWYQQTPGQGLQFLFEYFSETQRNKGNFPGRFSGRQFSNSRSEMNVSTLELGDSALYLCASSSTGGFGTDTQYFGPGTRLTVL.

This clone was found a few times. This chain connects TRBV28 to TRBJ2-2; D is possibly TRBD2 (5 bases). This CDR3 is 16 amino acids long. With 1 base removed from V and 3 bases from J, the gap between germline ends came to 12 bases. Looked up from germline, CDR1 is MDHEN and CDR2 is SYDVKM. The CDR3 sequence is CASSLFASGDTGELFF. The CDR3 nucleotides are TGTGCCAGCAGTTTATTCGCAAGCGGCGACACCGGGGAGCTGTTTTTT.

The chain carries TRBV6-1 and TRBJ2-2, with D unresolved. Per germline, CDR1 MNHNS and CDR2 SASEGT. The CDR3 has 13 residues. V lost 7 bases and J lost 0, with 6 bases in between. The CDR3 coding sequence is TGTGCCAGCACTGCTACGAACACCGGGGAGCTGTTTTTT. Encoded protein: CASTATNTGELFF.

The chain has TRBV10-3 and TRBJ1-5, with D unresolved. The CDR3 has 14 amino acids. Trimming removed 6 bases at V and 0 bases at J, with 9 bases between. CDR1 ENHRY and CDR2 SYGVKD come from the germline V gene. CDR3 nucleotide sequence: TGTGCCATCAGCCCTAGCCCTAGCAATCAGCCCCAGCATTTT. Its protein is CAISPSPSNQPQHF.

This clone was counted between two and nine times. The chain employs TRBV7-9 and TRBJ1-3, with TRBD1 as a possible D gene (5 bases). Between the trimmed V and J ends, which lost 5 bases and 4 bases, there was a span of 12 bases. Germline V gene lookup returns CDR1 SEHNR and CDR2 FQNEAQ (reference sequence). The CDR3 runs 14 residues. The CDR3 here is CASSIGTLGNTIYF. The CDR3 nucleotides read TGTGCCAGCAGCATAGGGACTTTAGGAAACACCATATATTTT. Filled out from reference TRBV7-9 and TRBJ1-3, the complete variable domain reads DTGVSQNPRHKITKRGQNVTFRCDPISEHNRLYWYRQTLGQGPEFLTYFQNEAQLEKSRLLSDRFSAERPKGSFSTLEIQRTEQGDSAMYLCASSIGTLGNTIYFGEGSWLTVV.

The chain combines TRBV19 with TRBJ2-1; D perhaps matches TRBD1 (6 bases). There are 14 residues in the CDR3. V was clipped by 6 bases and J by 5 bases, with 14 bases between them. Germline CDR1 is LNHDA and CDR2 is SQIVND (reference sequence). The chain's CDR3 is CASSQGLYNNEQFF. CDR3 sequence (DNA): TGTGCCAGTAGCCAGGGGCTTTATAACAATGAGCAGTTCTTC.

This clone showed up just a few times. The chain links TRBV19 to TRBJ1-1, with 7 bases that match TRBD1. This CDR3 is built from 13 residues. Germline V CDR1 and CDR2: LNHDA, SQIVND (reference sequence). V shed 4 bases, J shed 1 base, and the junction held 0 bases outside the gene matches. The CDR3 sequence is CASSRQGNTEAFF. As DNA, the CDR3 is TGTGCCAGTAGTAGACAGGGGAACACTGAAGCTTTCTTT. The whole variable domain, filled in from reference TRBV19 and TRBJ1-1, reads DGGITQSPKYLFRKEGQNVTLSCEQNLNHDAMYWYRQDPGQGLRLIYYSQIVNDFQKGDIAEGYSVSREKKESFPLTVTSAQKNPTAFYLCASSRQGNTEAFFGQGTRLTVV.

This clone was seen a handful of times. J is TRBJ1-2 and V is TRBV19, with D tentatively TRBD1 (6 bases). The CDR3 spans 13 residues. Per germline, CDR1 LNHDA and CDR2 SQIVND (reference sequence). Trimming removed 6 bases at V and 9 bases at J, with 17 bases between. The CDR3 DNA reads TGTGCCAGTAGCACGATCGGGACAACGAGCTACACCTTC. It encodes CASSTIGTTSYTF.

The chain joins TRBV5-4 to TRBJ2-4; 9 bases map to TRBD1. The germline V gene has CDR1 SGHNT and CDR2 YYREEE (reference sequence). The length of the CDR3 is 14 residues. V lost 1 base, J lost 7 bases, and 3 bases stayed unmatched. The CDR3 reads CASSLRQGVNIQYF. The CDR3 DNA reads TGTGCCAGCAGCTTGCGACAGGGGGTGAACATTCAGTACTTC.

This clone was seen a handful of times. This chain joins TRBV11-2 and TRBJ2-7, with 13 positions matching TRBD2. CDR1 is SGHAT and CDR2 is FQNNGV in the germline V gene. The CDR3 extends over 17 amino acids. With V trimmed by 5 bases and J by 4 bases, 11 bases remained unmatched. This CDR3 is CASSPGGLAGEVYEQYF. The DNA for the CDR3 is TGTGCCAGCAGCCCCGGAGGACTAGCGGGAGAGGTGTACGAGCAGTACTTC.

This clone has more than one count but fewer than ten. The chain has TRBV29-1 and TRBJ1-3; D uncertain. CDR1 is SQVTM and CDR2 is ANQGSEA in the germline V gene. The CDR3 is made up of 13 amino acids. V lost 7 bases, J lost 2 bases, and 12 bases lay in between. Written as DNA, the CDR3 is TGCAGCGCCACGAAAACACCTGGAAACACCATATATTTT. This gives the protein CSATKTPGNTIYF.

This chain connects TRBV7-2 to TRBJ1-1, with D possibly TRBD1 on 6 matching bases. V dropped 4 bases and J dropped 7 bases, with 10 bases sitting between them. Germline values: CDR1 SGHTA, CDR2 FQGNSA. This CDR3 contains 12 residues. The CDR3: CASSYRGGEAFF. In nucleotides, the CDR3 is TGTGCCAGCAGCTATAGGGGGGGTGAAGCTTTCTTT. Using reference TRBV7-2 and TRBJ1-1 for the parts outside the CDR3, the full variable domain is GAGVSQSPSNKVTEKGKDVELRCDPISGHTALYWYRQSLGQGLEFLIYFQGNSAPDKSGLPSDRFSAERTGGSVSTLTIQRTQQEDSAVYLCASSYRGGEAFFGQGTRLTVV.

The V call is TRBV6-5, the J call TRBJ2-1; D unclear. The CDR3 runs to 14 residues. With 6 bases removed from V and 0 bases from J, the gap between germline ends came to 9 bases. From germline, CDR1 is MNHEY and CDR2 SVGAGI. In nucleotides, the CDR3 is TGTGCCAGCAGCAGGCTAAGCTCCTACAATGAGCAGTTCTTC. It is translated as CASSRLSSYNEQFF.

The chain couples TRBV4-1 to TRBJ2-7; possible D gene TRBD1, 6 bases. CDR1 is MGHRA and CDR2 is YSYEKL in the germline V gene. The CDR3 spans 17 residues. V lost 4 bases to trimming and J lost 0 bases, with 19 bases between them. This CDR3 reads CASSLIPDSLSSYEQYF. In DNA, the CDR3 is TGCGCCAGCAGCCTTATTCCGGACAGTTTGAGCTCCTACGAGCAGTACTTC.

The chain's CDR3 is CASSELSDNQPQHF. CDR3 sequence (DNA): TGTGCCAGCAGTGAATTGTCAGATAATCAGCCCCAGCATTTT. The V call is TRBV2, the J call TRBJ1-5; D gene uncertain. Per germline, CDR1 SNHLY and CDR2 FYNNEI. The CDR3 sequence is 14 residues long. Trimming shortened V by 2 bases and J by 4 bases, and 9 bases separated the two germline ends.